One and the same sample provided the 8 T cell receptor beta chains below, sequenced in a study of T cells of healthy individuals. MiXCR, run by TCRdb on the 5' RACE reads, gives a single entry per CDR3 protein. Altogether about 96,000 distinct CDR3 sequences are present, roughly a sixth being singletons, with the ten largest covering approximately 6%. Every receptor here comes from a human donor in good health.

The chain couples TRBV7-2 to TRBJ2-6, with 12 nucleotides matching TRBD2. The germline CDR1 and CDR2 sequences are SGHTA and FQGNSA. This CDR3 spans 17 amino acids. Losses at the gene ends were 5 bases for V and 0 bases for J; bases not matched to a gene: 2. CDR3 in DNA: TGTGCCAGCAGCAGGACTAGCGGGAACTCTGGGGCCAACGTCCTGACTTTC. Protein sequence: CASSRTSGNSGANVLTF. Full variable domain (rest looked up from reference TRBV7-2 and TRBJ2-6): GAGVSQSPSNKVTEKGKDVELRCDPISGHTALYWYRQSLGQGLEFLIYFQGNSAPDKSGLPSDRFSAERTGGSVSTLTIQRTQQEDSAVYLCASSRTSGNSGANVLTFGAGSRLTVL.

This clonotype has a handful of counts. The CDR3 here is CASSFTRGSYNEQFF. The CDR3 region has the DNA TGTGCCAGCAGCTTTACCCGGGGGTCCTACAATGAGCAGTTCTTC. This rearrangement joins TRBV6-6 to TRBJ2-1; D possibly corresponds to TRBD2 (6 bases). The CDR3 length is 15 residues. Deletions cut 6 bases from V and 1 base from J, with 13 bases between. CDR1 MNHNY and CDR2 SVGAGI come from the germline V gene (reference sequence).

The genes are TRBV5-6 and TRBJ1-5, with 11 positions matching TRBD1. Germline CDR1 and CDR2: SGHDT and YYEEEE. The CDR3 spans 16 residues. Trimming removed 2 bases from V and 9 bases from J; junction bases left unmatched: 10. The CDR3: CASSLRDRGYLRPQHF. The CDR3 DNA reads as TGTGCCAGCAGCTTAAGGGACAGGGGGTATTTACGGCCCCAGCATTTT.

This clonotype has more than one count but fewer than ten. The gene calls are TRBV7-2 and TRBJ1-1; D is ambiguous. This CDR3 spans 15 amino acids. CDR1 SGHTA and CDR2 FQGNSA come from the germline V gene. V lost 5 bases to trimming and J lost 4 bases, with 17 bases between them. This CDR3 reads CASSPLIGSPTEAFF. CDR3 DNA sequence: TGTGCCAGCAGCCCTCTGATAGGGAGCCCCACTGAAGCTTTCTTT.

In its sample, this clonotype was seen a few times. The chain links TRBV29-1 to TRBJ2-5, with D perhaps assigned TRBD1 or TRBD2 (5 bases each). This CDR3 has 13 amino acids. Trimming took 3 bases from V and 4 from J, leaving 12 bases between them. The germline gives CDR1 SQVTM, CDR2 ANQGSEA. The CDR3 DNA reads TGCAGCGTTGACAGGGAGAGGGGAGAGACCCAGTACTTC. It codes for CSVDRERGETQYF.

This clonotype was picked up many times. This chain uses TRBV7-2 with TRBJ2-2; possible D gene TRBD2, 6 bases. Germline V CDR1 and CDR2: SGHTA, FQGNSA. Trimming took 3 bases from V and 8 from J, leaving 16 bases between them. The CDR3 sequence is 15 residues long. In DNA, the CDR3 is TGTGCCAGCAGCTTTAATGGCGCCGGGGGAGGGGAGCTGTTTTTT. The encoded protein is CASSFNGAGGGELFF. The full variable domain, rest sourced from reference TRBV7-2 and TRBJ2-2, is GAGVSQSPSNKVTEKGKDVELRCDPISGHTALYWYRQSLGQGLEFLIYFQGNSAPDKSGLPSDRFSAERTGGSVSTLTIQRTQQEDSAVYLCASSFNGAGGGELFFGEGSRLTVL.

This sequence joins TRBV9 and TRBJ2-1; 8 nucleotides match TRBD1. The CDR3 is made up of 16 amino acids. Germline CDR1 and CDR2: SGDLS and YYNGEE. V lost 0 bases, J lost 2 bases, and 4 bases stayed unmatched. Here the CDR3 reads CASSVEPRGPYNEQFF. CDR3 coding DNA: TGTGCCAGCAGCGTAGAACCCAGGGGGCCCTACAATGAGCAGTTCTTC.

This clonotype was detected a few times. V usage is TRBV28 and J usage is TRBJ2-5; the match to TRBD2 covers 9 bases. J gave up 2 bases and V 5 bases, and 3 bases lay outside the gene matches. CDR3 size: 14 residues. Germline V gene lookup returns CDR1 MDHEN and CDR2 SYDVKM. CDR3 in DNA: TGTGCCAGCAGTCCTAGCGGGGTACAAGAGACCCAGTACTTC. Residues: CASSPSGVQETQYF.